Below are 15 T cell receptor beta chains sequenced from a single sample in a study of blood T cell repertoires in COVID-19. Sequencing used immunoSEQ multiplex PCR; TCRdb keeps in-frame clones, though not all of them. Found here are some 110,000 clones, roughly 88% of them singletons; the top ten hold about 5.4%. The sample comprised peripheral blood. Receptors originate from a human donor in a cohort sampled during active COVID-19.

The CDR3 region has the DNA TGTGCCAGCAGCATCGGGACTAGCGGGAGCACAGATACGCAGTATTTT. Its protein is CASSIGTSGSTDTQYF. The genes are TRBV11-2 and TRBJ2-3, with TRBD2 matching 12 bases. V lost 5 bases to trimming and J lost 0 bases; unmatched junction nucleotides: 3. Germline CDR1 reads SGHAT; CDR2 reads FQNNGV. This CDR3 region has 16 residues.

This clone was observed at least ten times. The chain is built from TRBV5-4 and TRBJ2-3, with a tentative D call TRBD2 (6 bases). The CDR3 loop spans 14 amino acids. Trimming removed 4 bases from V and 6 bases from J, with 15 bases in between. Per germline, CDR1 SGHNT and CDR2 YYREEE (reference sequence). Here the CDR3 reads CASSPGTASDTQYF. As DNA, the CDR3 is TGTGCCAGCAGCCCGGGGACTGCGTCGGATACGCAGTATTTT.

The rearrangement links TRBV19 to TRBJ1-2; maybe TRBD1 (5 bases). The V gene's germline CDR1 is LNHDA and CDR2 SQIVND (reference sequence). The CDR3 spans 13 residues. V lost 5 bases and J lost 3, with 10 bases in between. In DNA, the CDR3 is TGTGCCAGTAGTTCAGGGCTCCACTATGGCTACACCTTC. This sequence encodes CASSSGLHYGYTF.

This clone was found once. The J gene is TRBJ1-1, the V gene TRBV7-9, with 7 bases that match TRBD1. The CDR3 loop spans 14 amino acids. Per germline, CDR1 SEHNR and CDR2 FQNEAQ (reference sequence). Trimming removed 5 bases from V and 2 bases from J; junction bases left unmatched: 5. The CDR3 sequence is CASSKTGANTEAFF. Written as DNA, the CDR3 is TGTGCCAGCAGCAAAACAGGGGCTAACACTGAAGCTTTCTTT.

V usage is TRBV6-5 and J usage is TRBJ2-7; 10 positions agree with TRBD2. V shed 6 bases, J shed 3 bases, and the junction held 2 bases outside the gene matches. The CDR3 spans 13 residues. CDR1 is MNHEY, CDR2 SVGAGI, per germline. CDR3 residues: CASRGLAIYEQYF. In DNA form, the CDR3 reads TGTGCCAGCAGGGGACTAGCGATCTACGAGCAGTACTTC.

This chain uses TRBV13 with TRBJ1-3; possibly TRBD1 for D (6 bases). V was cut by 0 bases and J by 3 bases, with 15 bases left in between. The CDR3 extends over 17 amino acids. Germline V gives CDR1 PRHDT, CDR2 FYEKMQ (reference sequence). CDR3 sequence: CASSLGPGQSFGNTIYF. The CDR3 DNA sequence: TGTGCCAGCAGCTTAGGACCGGGACAATCCTTTGGAAACACCATATATTTT. Full variable domain (missing parts from reference TRBV13 and TRBJ1-3): AAGVIQSPRHLIKEKRETATLKCYPIPRHDTVYWYQQGPGQDPQFLISFYEKMQSDKGSIPDRFSAQQFSDYHSELNMSSLELGDSALYFCASSLGPGQSFGNTIYFGEGSWLTVV.

The V gene is TRBV3-1 (or the pseudogene TRBV3-2), the J gene TRBJ2-3; TRBD2 is a possible D gene (5 bases). Trimming shortened V by 4 bases and J by 1 base, and 12 bases separated the two germline ends. Per the germline V gene, CDR1 is LGHDT and CDR2 is YNNKEL (reference sequence). The CDR3 is made up of 15 amino acids. CDR3 residues: CASSLLDGGTDTQYF. CDR3 DNA sequence: TGTGCCAGCAGCCTACTAGATGGAGGCACAGATACGCAGTATTTT.

This CDR3 is CASSVGRQRNTIYF. The DNA for the CDR3 is TGTGCCAGCAGCGTAGGCAGGCAGAGAAACACCATATATTTT. The V gene is TRBV9, the J gene TRBJ1-3; D unresolved. Germline V gene lookup returns CDR1 SGDLS and CDR2 YYNGEE. The CDR3 runs to 14 residues. Between the trimmed V and J ends, which lost 0 bases and 5 bases, there was a span of 9 bases.

The chain combines TRBV4-1 with TRBJ2-5; TRBD2 matches 8 bases. This CDR3 contains 16 residues. The J segment lost 3 bases and the V segment lost 1 base, leaving 7 bases of the junction unmatched. Germline V gene sequence: CDR1 MGHRA, CDR2 YSYEKL. CDR3 DNA sequence: TGCGCCAGCAGCCAAGTGGGGAATAGCGGGGAAGAGACCCAGTACTTC. Translation gives CASSQVGNSGEETQYF.

The chain is built from TRBV2 and TRBJ2-5, with TRBD2 matching over 9 bases. This CDR3 is 14 amino acids long. V lost 6 bases to trimming and J lost 3 bases; unmatched junction nucleotides: 5. The germline gives CDR1 SNHLY, CDR2 FYNNEI. The CDR3 nucleotides are TGTGCCAGCAGACCGACTAGCGGTAAAGAGACCCAGTACTTC. Protein sequence: CASRPTSGKETQYF.

The V gene is TRBV27, the J gene TRBJ2-1, with 7 nucleotides matching TRBD2. The CDR3 is 17 amino acids. Germline CDR1 and CDR2: MNHEY and SMNVEV (reference sequence). V lost 5 bases and J lost 0; bases outside the gene matches: 10. This chain's CDR3 is CASSTRDYPSSYNEQFF. CDR3 in DNA: TGTGCCAGCAGTACCCGGGACTACCCAAGCTCCTACAATGAGCAGTTCTTC.

There are a few counts of this clone. V gene TRBV6-5 combines with J gene TRBJ2-2, with TRBD1 as a possible D gene (6 bases). This CDR3 is built from 15 residues. CDR1 is MNHEY and CDR2 is SVGAGI in the germline V gene. Trimming left V 5 bases short and J 7 bases short, with 17 bases between. The CDR3 coding sequence is TGTGCCAGCAGTCTGTGGACAGCTTTACGCGGGGAGCTGTTTTTT. It specifies CASSLWTALRGELFF.

The V call is TRBV27, the J call TRBJ1-5; D ambiguous. Germline V lookup: CDR1 MNHEY, CDR2 SMNVEV (reference sequence). V was shortened by 6 bases and J by 3 bases, with 9 bases between the two germline ends. This CDR3 contains 13 residues. Written as DNA, the CDR3 is TGTGCCAGCAGGAGGGTCGTCAATCAGCCCCAGCATTTT. Its protein product is CASRRVVNQPQHF.

The chain employs TRBV6-6 and TRBJ1-2, with D possibly being TRBD1 (5 bases). The V gene lost 4 bases and the J gene lost 10 bases, with 10 bases spanning the gap. In germline, CDR1 is MNHNY, CDR2 SVGAGI (reference sequence). The CDR3 contains 11 residues. The DNA of the CDR3 is TGTGCCAGCAGTTTCTTAGGGGTCTACACCTTC. Residues: CASSFLGVYTF.

The gene calls are TRBV7-9 and TRBJ2-7, with 8 nucleotides matching TRBD2. Per the germline V gene, CDR1 is SEHNR and CDR2 is FQNEAQ (reference sequence). The CDR3 covers 15 residues. V was clipped by 4 bases and J by 3 bases; unmatched bases: 8. As DNA, the CDR3 is TGTGCCAGCAGCTCTGAGCGGGAGAAGGTCTACGAGCAGTACTTC. Its translation: CASSSEREKVYEQYF. The full variable domain, completed using reference TRBV7-9 and TRBJ2-7, is DTGVSQNPRHKITKRGQNVTFRCDPISEHNRLYWYRQTLGQGPEFLTYFQNEAQLEKSRLLSDRFSAERPKGSFSTLEIQRTEQGDSAMYLCASSSEREKVYEQYFGPGTRLTVT.